This T cell receptor (beta chain) was captured in a study of shared clonotypes between healthy human individuals. The study's findings and limits: Richness estimates generally favored naive over memory subsets.

Germline V gene data show CDR1 as MDHEN and CDR2 as SYDVKM. J was trimmed by 7 bases and V by 3 bases; bases with no gene match: 8. This CDR3 contains 15 residues. With respect to this clone: Its matching antigen is unknown.

TCRdb's copy holds only in-frame clones and misses some; the assay was immunoSEQ multiplex PCR. This sample has approximately 2.5 million clones, with approximately 92% found just once. This rearrangement joins TRBV28 to TRBJ2-1; 8 bases map to TRBD1. Sequenced sample: naive CD4+ T cells sorted from blood. As to subset: CD45RA+ positively selected. This sequence was found in a man between 18 and 29 years old in good health. CDR3 amino acids: CASSLENRGWNEQFF. The DNA for the CDR3 is TGTGCCAGCAGTTTGGAAAACAGGGGGTGGAATGAGCAGTTCTTC.